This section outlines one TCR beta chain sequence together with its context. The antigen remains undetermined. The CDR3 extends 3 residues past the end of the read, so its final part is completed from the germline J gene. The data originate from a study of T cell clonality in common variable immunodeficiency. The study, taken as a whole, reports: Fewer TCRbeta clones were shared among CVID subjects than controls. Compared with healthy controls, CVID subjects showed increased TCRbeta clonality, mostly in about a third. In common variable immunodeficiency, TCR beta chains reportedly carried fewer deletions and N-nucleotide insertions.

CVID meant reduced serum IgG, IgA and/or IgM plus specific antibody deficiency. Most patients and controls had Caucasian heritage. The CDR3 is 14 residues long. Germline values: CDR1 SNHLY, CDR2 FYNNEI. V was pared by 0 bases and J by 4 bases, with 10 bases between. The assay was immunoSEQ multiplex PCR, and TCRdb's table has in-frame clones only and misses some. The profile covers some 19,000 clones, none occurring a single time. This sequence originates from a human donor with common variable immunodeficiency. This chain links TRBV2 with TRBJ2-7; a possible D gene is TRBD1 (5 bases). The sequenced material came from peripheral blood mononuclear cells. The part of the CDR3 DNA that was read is TGTGCCAGCAGTGAAGCGCGGCAGGGTTACGAG. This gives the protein CASSEARQGYE. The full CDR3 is CASSEARQGYEQYF.